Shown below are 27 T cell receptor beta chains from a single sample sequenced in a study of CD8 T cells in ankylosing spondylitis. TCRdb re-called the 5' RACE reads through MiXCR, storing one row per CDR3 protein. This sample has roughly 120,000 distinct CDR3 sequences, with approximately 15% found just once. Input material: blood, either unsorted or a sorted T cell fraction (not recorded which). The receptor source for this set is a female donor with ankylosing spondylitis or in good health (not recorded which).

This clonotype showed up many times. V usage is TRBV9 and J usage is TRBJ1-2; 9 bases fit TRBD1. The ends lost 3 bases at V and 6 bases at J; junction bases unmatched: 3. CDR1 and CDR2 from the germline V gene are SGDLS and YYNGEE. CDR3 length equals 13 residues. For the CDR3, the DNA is TGTGCCAGCAGCGGGACAGGGGAGAATGGCTACACCTTC. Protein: CASSGTGENGYTF.

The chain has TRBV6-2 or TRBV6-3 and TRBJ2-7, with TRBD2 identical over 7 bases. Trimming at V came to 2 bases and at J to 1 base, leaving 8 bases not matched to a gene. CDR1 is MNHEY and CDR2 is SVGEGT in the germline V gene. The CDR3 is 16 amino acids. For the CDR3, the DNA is TGTGCCAGCAGTTACGAGTTGGGAGCGGGGTCCTACGAGCAGTACTTC. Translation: CASSYELGAGSYEQYF.

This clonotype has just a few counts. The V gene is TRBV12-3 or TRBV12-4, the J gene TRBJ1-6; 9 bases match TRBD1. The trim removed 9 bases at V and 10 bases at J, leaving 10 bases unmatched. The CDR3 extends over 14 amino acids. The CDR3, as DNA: TGTGCCAGTCGACCGGGACAGGGTATCTCACCCCTCCACTTT. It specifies CASRPGQGISPLHF.

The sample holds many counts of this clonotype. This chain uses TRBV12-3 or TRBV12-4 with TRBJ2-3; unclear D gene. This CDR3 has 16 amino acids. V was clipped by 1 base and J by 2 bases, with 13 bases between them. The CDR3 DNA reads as TGTGCCAGCAGTTTAGTTCGCCCAACACTCACAGATACGCAGTATTTT. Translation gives CASSLVRPTLTDTQYF.

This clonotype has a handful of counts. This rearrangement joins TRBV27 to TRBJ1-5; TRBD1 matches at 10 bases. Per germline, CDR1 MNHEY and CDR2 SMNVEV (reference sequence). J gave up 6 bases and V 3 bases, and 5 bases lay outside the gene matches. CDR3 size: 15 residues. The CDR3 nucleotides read TGTGCCAGCAGTTTCCGGGACAGGGGAGGTCAGCCCCAGCATTTT. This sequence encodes CASSFRDRGGQPQHF.

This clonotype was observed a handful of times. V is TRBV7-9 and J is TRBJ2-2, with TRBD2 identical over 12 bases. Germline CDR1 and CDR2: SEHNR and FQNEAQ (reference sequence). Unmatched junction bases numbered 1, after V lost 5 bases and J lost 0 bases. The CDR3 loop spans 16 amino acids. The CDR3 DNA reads TGTGCCAGCAGCCGGACTAGCGGGGCGAACACCGGGGAGCTGTTTTTT. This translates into CASSRTSGANTGELFF.

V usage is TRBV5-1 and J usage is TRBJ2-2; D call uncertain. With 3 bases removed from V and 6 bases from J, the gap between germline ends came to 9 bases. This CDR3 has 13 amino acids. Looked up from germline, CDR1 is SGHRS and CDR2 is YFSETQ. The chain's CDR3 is CASSSLSPGELFF. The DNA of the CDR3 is TGCGCCAGCAGCTCCCTATCCCCCGGGGAGCTGTTTTTT.

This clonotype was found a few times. The CDR3 DNA reads as TGCGCCAGCAGCACCGGCGAGGGTCCGAGTCGGGACAATGAGCAGTTCTTC. It is translated as CASSTGEGPSRDNEQFF. The V gene is TRBV5-1, the J gene TRBJ2-1; TRBD2 might be the D (5 bases). The CDR3 has 17 residues. From germline, CDR1 is SGHRS and CDR2 YFSETQ. The germline V and J ends were trimmed by 4 bases and 5 bases, with 22 bases remaining between them.

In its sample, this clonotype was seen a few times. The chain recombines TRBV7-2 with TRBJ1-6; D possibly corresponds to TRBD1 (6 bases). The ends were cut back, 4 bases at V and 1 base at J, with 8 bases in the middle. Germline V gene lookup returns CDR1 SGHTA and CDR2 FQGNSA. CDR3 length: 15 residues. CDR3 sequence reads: CASSSGVSYNSPLHF. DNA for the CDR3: TGTGCCAGCAGCTCAGGGGTTTCCTATAATTCACCCCTCCACTTT.

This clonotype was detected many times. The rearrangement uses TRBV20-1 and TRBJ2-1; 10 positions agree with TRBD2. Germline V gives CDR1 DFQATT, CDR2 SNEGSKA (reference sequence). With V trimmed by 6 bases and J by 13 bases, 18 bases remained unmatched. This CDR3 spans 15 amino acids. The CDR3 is CSASPSGRTESAQFF. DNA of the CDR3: TGCAGTGCCTCCCCTAGCGGGAGAACTGAATCCGCCCAGTTCTTC.

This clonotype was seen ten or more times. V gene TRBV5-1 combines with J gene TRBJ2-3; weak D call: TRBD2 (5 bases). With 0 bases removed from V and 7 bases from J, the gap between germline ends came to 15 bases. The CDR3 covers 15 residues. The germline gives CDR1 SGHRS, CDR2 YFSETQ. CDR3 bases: TGCGCCAGCAGCTTGGGAGTGGAGCGGAGCTATACGCAGTATTTT. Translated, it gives CASSLGVERSYTQYF.

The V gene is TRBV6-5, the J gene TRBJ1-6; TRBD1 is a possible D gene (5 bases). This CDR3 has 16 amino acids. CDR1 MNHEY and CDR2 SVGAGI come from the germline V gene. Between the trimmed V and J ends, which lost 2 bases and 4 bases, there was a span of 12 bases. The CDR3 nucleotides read TGTGCCAGCAGTTACGGGAGGGGCGCTTATAATTCACCCCTCCACTTT. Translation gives CASSYGRGAYNSPLHF.

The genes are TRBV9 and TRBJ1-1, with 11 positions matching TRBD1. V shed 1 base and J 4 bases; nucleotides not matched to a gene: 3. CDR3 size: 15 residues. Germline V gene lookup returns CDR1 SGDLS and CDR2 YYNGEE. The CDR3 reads CASSVTGTGGTEAFF. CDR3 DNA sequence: TGTGCCAGCAGCGTAACCGGGACAGGGGGCACTGAAGCTTTCTTT.

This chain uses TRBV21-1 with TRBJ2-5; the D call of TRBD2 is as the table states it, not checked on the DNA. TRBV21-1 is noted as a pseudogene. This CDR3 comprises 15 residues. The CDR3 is CTRTRRRGYQETQYF. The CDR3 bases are TGTACCAGGACCCGGAGGAGGGGTTACCAAGAGACCCAGTACTTC.

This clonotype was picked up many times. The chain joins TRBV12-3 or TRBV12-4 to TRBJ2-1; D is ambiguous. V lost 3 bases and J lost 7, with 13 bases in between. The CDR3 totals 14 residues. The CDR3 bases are TGTGCCAGCAGTTTTACCGCGACTCTAAATGAGCAGTTCTTC. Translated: CASSFTATLNEQFF.

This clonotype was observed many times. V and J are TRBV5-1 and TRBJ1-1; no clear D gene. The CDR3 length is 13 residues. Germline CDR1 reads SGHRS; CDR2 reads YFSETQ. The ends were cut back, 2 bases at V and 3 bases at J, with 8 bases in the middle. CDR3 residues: CASSLLLDTEAFF. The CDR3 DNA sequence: TGCGCCAGCAGCTTACTATTGGACACTGAAGCTTTCTTT.

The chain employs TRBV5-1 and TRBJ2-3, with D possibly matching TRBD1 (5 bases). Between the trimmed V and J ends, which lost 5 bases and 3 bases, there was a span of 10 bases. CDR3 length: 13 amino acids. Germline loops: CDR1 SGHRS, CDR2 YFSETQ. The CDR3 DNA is TGCGCCAGCAGTCCTTCAGGGACAGATACGCAGTATTTT. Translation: CASSPSGTDTQYF.

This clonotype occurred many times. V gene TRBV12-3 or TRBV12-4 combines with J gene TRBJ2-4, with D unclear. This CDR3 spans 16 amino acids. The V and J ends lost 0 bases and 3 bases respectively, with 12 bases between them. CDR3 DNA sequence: TGTGCCAGCAGTTTAGCGGCATCAGGCGACAAAAACATTCAGTACTTC. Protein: CASSLAASGDKNIQYF.

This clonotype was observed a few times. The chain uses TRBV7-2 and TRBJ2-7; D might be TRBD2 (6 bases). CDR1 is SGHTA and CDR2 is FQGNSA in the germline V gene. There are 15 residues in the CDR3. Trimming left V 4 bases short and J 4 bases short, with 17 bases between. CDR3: CASSSTGLANYEQYF. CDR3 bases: TGTGCCAGCAGCTCAACGGGACTCGCTAATTACGAGCAGTACTTC.

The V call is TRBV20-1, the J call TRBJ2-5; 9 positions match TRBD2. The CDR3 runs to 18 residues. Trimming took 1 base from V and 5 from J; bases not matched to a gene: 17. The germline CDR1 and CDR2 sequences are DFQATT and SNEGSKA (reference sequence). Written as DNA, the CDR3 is TGCAGTGCTAGAGCGCCACCATGGCGGGGGGGCCGTCTGGAGACCCAGTACTTC. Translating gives CSARAPPWRGGRLETQYF.

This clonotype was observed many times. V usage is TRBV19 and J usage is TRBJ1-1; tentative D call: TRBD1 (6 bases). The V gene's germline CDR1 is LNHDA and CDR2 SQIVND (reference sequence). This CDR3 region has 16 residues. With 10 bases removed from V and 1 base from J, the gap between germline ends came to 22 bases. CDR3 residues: CATSKTVGGQNTEAFF. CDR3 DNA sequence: TGTGCCACGTCGAAGACTGTGGGGGGACAGAACACTGAAGCTTTCTTT.

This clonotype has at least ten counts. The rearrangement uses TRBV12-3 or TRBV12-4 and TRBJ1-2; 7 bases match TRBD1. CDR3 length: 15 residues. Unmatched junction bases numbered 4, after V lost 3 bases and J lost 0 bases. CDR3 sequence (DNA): TGTGCCAGCAGTTTCAGAGGGGGCCCTAACTATGGCTACACCTTC. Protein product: CASSFRGGPNYGYTF.

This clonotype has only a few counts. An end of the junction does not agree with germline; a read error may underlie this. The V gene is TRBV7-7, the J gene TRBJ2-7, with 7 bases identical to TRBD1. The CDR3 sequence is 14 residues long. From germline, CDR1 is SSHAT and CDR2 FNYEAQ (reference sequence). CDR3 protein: CASSRDSLSYEQYF. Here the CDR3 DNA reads TGTGCTAGCAGTCGGGACAGCCTCTCCTACGAGCAGTACTTC.

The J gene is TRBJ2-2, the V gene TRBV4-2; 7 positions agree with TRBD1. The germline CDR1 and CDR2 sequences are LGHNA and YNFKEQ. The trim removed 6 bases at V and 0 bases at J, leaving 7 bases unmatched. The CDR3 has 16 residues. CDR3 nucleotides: TGTGCCAGCAGGAATCCGGGACAGACGAACACCGGGGAGCTGTTTTTT. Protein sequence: CASRNPGQTNTGELFF.

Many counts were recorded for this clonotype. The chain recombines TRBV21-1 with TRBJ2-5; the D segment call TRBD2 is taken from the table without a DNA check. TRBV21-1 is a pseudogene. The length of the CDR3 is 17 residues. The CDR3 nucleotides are TGTGCCAGCAGCAAAGAAAAGCGGGAGTCGGGTCTGGAGACCCAGTACTTC. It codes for CASSKEKRESGLETQYF.

The CDR3 is CASSRDRQQPQHF. In DNA, the CDR3 is TGTGCCAGCAGCCGGGACAGGCAGCAGCCCCAGCATTTT. This chain uses TRBV7-2 with TRBJ1-5, with 8 bases that match TRBD1. Losses at the gene ends were 5 bases for V and 7 bases for J; bases not matched to a gene: 4. Germline V lookup: CDR1 SGHTA, CDR2 FQGNSA. The CDR3 contains 13 residues.

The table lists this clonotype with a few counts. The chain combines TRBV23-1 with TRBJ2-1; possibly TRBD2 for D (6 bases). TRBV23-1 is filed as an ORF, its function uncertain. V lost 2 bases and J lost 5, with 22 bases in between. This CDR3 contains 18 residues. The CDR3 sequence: CASSQRAGRFPSDNEQFF. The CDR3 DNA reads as TGCGCCAGCAGTCAACGGGCGGGGAGGTTCCCTTCGGACAATGAGCAGTTCTTC.